This record looks at one T cell receptor (beta chain) sequence and its context. The antigen remains unidentified. Looked up from germline, CDR1 is DFQATT and CDR2 is SNEGSKA (reference sequence). The V end was cut by 3 bases, the J end by 8 bases, with 7 bases between. The CDR3 totals 10 residues. This entry comes from a study of OX40 agonist ivuxolimab in advanced cancers. The wider study: Participants averaged approximately 65 years of age (range about 23 to 79) and were less than 85% male.

Overall study findings and caveats: CD8+ T cells were the subset that, on average, had more expanded clones than CD4+. Also showing low normalized T-cell clonal expansion were some of the nonresponders.

Sampling times: baseline, cycle 4 day 1, cycle 7 day 1. This table comes from immunoSEQ multiplex PCR, and its TCRdb copy is limited to in-frame clones, with some not included. The repertoire consists of 70,000 to 95,000 clones, with about 91% occurring once and the leading ten covering around 0.5%. The source is an adult with an advanced solid tumor such as melanoma, head and neck, liver or kidney cancer. The sample consisted of CD4+ or CD8+ T cells sorted from blood, taken in a trial of the OX40 agonist ivuxolimab. The V gene is TRBV20-1, the J gene TRBJ1-1; D is unresolved. The CDR3 DNA follows: TGCAGTGCTAGCCTCATGGAAGCTTTCTTT. Translation: CSASLMEAFF.